This T cell receptor (beta chain) was identified during a study of T cell responses to AZD1222 COVID-19 vaccine. Study-wide background: Combined were second doses at about 4 or about 12 weeks. Study results and caveats: There were mostly white British donors and more females than males, and clonal diversity was possibly underestimated. Sampling captured repertoires only after the peak T cell response.

Using immunoSEQ multiplex PCR, the repertoire was profiled, and TCRdb retains in-frame clones only, with some absent. The data hold around 160,000 clones, with more than 85% observed a single time. The CDR3 covers 16 residues. Germline loops: CDR1 SGHRS, CDR2 YFSETQ. Trimming took 1 base from V and 6 from J; bases not matched to a gene: 10. A word on this clone: Antigen: not known.

The sequencing here drew on peripheral blood, taken on day 0 of AZD1222 vaccination. The V call is TRBV5-1, the J call TRBJ2-1; 7 positions agree with TRBD1. The clonotype comes from an adult in good health. In DNA, the CDR3 is TGCGCCAGCAGCTTGTTTTCGACAGGGATCGGCAATGAGCAGTTCTTC. It encodes CASSLFSTGIGNEQFF.